The clone carrying this TCR beta chain was counted only a few times. The data originate from a study of regulatory T cells in long-lasting Graves disease. V was shortened by 7 bases and J by 0 bases, with 12 bases between the two germline ends. The CDR3 is 14 residues long. Germline CDR1 and CDR2: LNHNV and YYDKDF (reference sequence). HTBI primers from iRepertoire and Arm-PCR of CDR3 regions yielded the TCR beta libraries. TCRdb re-called the multiplex PCR reads through MiXCR, storing one row per CDR3 protein. The table shows about 400,000 distinct CDR3 sequences, with about 16% occurring only once. Time point: newly diagnosed GD, antithyroid drugs for less than 3 months. With RNA extracted from PBMCs as input, the TCR library was made. These data were also reused for a study on T cells in Graves' hyperthyroidism and ophthalmopathy.

This receptor was taken from a woman under 30 with Graves disease. The rearrangement uses TRBV15 and TRBJ2-5; tentative D call: TRBD1 (6 bases). The input for sequencing was peripheral blood mononuclear cells (PBMCs), taken at new diagnosis, from a patient treated with antithyroid drugs. CDR3 nucleotide sequence: TGTGCCACCAAGAGAGACAGGTACCAAGAGACCCAGTACTTC. It specifies CATKRDRYQETQYF.